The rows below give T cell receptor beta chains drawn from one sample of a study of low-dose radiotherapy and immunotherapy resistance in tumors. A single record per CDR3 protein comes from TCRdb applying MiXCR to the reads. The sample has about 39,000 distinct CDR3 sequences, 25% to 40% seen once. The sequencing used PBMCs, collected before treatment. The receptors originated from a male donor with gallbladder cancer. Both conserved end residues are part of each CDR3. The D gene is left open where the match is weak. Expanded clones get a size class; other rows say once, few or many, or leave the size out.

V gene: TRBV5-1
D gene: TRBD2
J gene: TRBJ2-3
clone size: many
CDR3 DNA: TGCGCCACTAATGGGGGGACTAGCGGGAGGGCCGCTGGAGATACGCAGTATTTT
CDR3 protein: CATNGGTSGRAAGDTQYF

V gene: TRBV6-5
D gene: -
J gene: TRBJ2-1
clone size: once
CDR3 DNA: TGTGCCAGCAGTTCCCACCTCCCCGGGGCAGAGCAGTTCTTC
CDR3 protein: CASSSHLPGAEQFF

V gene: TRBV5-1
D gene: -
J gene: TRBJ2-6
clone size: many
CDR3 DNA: TGCGCCAGCAGCTTGGGGGCCTCTGGGGCCAACGTCCTGACTTTC
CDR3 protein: CASSLGASGANVLTF

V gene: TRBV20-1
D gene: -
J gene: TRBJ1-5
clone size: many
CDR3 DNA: TGCAGTGCTCTCGGGGACAGCAATCAGCCCCAGCATTTT
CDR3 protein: CSALGDSNQPQHF

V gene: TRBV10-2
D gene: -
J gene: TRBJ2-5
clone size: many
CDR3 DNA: TGCGCCAGCAGTGAAATTCCAAGTTGGGAGACCCAGTACTTC
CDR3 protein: CASSEIPSWETQYF

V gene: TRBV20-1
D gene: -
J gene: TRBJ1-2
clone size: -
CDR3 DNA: TGCAGTGCTAGAGATTTCGGGGGGGGCTACACCTTC
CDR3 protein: CSARDFGGGYTF

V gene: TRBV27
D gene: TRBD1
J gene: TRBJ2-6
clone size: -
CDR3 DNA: TGTGCCAGCAGTTTGGGACAGGGGGGGATCTCTGGGGCCAACGTCCTGACTTTC
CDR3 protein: CASSLGQGGISGANVLTF

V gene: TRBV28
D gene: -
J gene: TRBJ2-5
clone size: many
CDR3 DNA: TGTGCCAGCAAGGGTCCCGGGGGGACCCAGTACTTC
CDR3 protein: CASKGPGGTQYF

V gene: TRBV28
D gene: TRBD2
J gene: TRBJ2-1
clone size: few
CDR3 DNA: TGTGCCAGCAGGTTCGCGGGGGTCGAAAGCTCCTACAATGAGCAGTTCTTC
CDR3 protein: CASRFAGVESSYNEQFF

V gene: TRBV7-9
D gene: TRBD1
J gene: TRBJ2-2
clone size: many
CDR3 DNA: TGTGCCAGCAGCTCCCGCGGGCAGGGGGCTCCCGGGGAGCTGTTTTTT
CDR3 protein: CASSSRGQGAPGELFF

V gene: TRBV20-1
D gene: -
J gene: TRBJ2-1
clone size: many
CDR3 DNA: TGCAGTGCTAGGGGTGTGAGGACTGACAATGAGCAGTTCTTC
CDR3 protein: CSARGVRTDNEQFF

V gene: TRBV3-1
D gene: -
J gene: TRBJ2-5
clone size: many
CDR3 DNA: TGTGCCAGCAGCCAAGGATCAATGCAGACCCAGTACTTC
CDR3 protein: CASSQGSMQTQYF

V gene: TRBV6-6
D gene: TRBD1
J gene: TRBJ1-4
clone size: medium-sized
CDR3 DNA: TGTGCCAGCAGTACCATCGACAGGGGGTTTTATGAAAAACTGTTTTTT
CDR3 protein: CASSTIDRGFYEKLFF

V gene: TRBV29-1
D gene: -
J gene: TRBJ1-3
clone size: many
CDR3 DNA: TGCAGCGTTGAGAATGTGGGCACTTCTGGAAACACCATATATTTT
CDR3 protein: CSVENVGTSGNTIYF

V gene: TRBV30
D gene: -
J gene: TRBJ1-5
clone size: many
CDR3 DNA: TGTGCCTGGGGCCCGAGGGCCGGGCAGCCCCAGCATTTT
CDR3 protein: CAWGPRAGQPQHF

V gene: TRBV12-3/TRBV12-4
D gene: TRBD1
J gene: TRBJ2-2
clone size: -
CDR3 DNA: TGTGCCAGCAGTGACCCCGGGACAGGGGGTGTCGGGGAGCTGTTTTTT
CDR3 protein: CASSDPGTGGVGELFF

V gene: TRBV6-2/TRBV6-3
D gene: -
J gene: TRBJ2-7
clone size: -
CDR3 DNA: TGTGCCATCAGTGATTCTACACGGCGACCCTACGAGCAGTACTTC
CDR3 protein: CAISDSTRRPYEQYF